These 19 T cell receptor beta chains share one sample of origin, sequenced in a study of T cells in Graves' hyperthyroidism and ophthalmopathy. The TCR beta CDR3 regions underwent amplification using RNA transcripts as the source. HTBI primers were employed in a first-round RT-PCR of the TCR CDR3. TCRdb reprocessed the multiplex PCR reads via MiXCR and lists one record per CDR3 protein. This sample has 210,000 or so distinct CDR3 sequences; 17% occur once, and the top ten carry roughly 50%. The specimen was blood. These TCRs come from a man in his fifties with Graves' hyperthyroidism.

This chain uses TRBV15 with TRBJ2-5, with 9 bases fitting TRBD1. Germline V CDR1 and CDR2: LNHNV, YYDKDF (reference sequence). The CDR3 sequence is 18 residues long. Germline trimming cut 1 base from V and 4 bases from J; bases unmatched to any gene: 13. Written as DNA, the CDR3 is TGTGCCACCAGCAGAGGCGGAGGGTTCGGGACAGGGACAGAGACCCAGTACTTC. It codes for CATSRGGGFGTGTETQYF.

The table lists this clonotype with many counts. V is TRBV18 and J is TRBJ2-1; D not certain. Germline CDR1 KGHSH, CDR2 LQKENI. V was pared by 1 base and J by 9 bases, with 10 bases between. CDR3 length: 13 residues. CDR3 residues: CASSPLAGIEQFF. The CDR3 nucleotides are TGTGCCAGCTCACCACTCGCCGGCATTGAGCAGTTCTTC.

There are many counts of this clonotype. The rearrangement links TRBV2 to TRBJ1-5; D call uncertain. This CDR3 has 14 residues. V was shortened by 5 bases and J by 10 bases, with 18 bases between the two germline ends. Germline V gene sequence: CDR1 SNHLY, CDR2 FYNNEI. The CDR3 reads CASSLTAEGLPQHF. DNA of the CDR3: TGTGCCAGCAGTCTGACGGCCGAGGGTCTTCCCCAGCATTTT.

Concerning this clonotype: A clone one base away is much larger, so this may be a read error. This chain uses TRBV10-3 with TRBJ2-7; 7 bases line up with TRBD2. The CDR3 sequence is 14 residues long. Trimming removed 7 bases from V and 0 bases from J; junction bases left unmatched: 6. Germline loops: CDR1 ENHRY, CDR2 SYGVKD. CDR3 loop: CAINRRGFSYEQYF. Written as DNA, the CDR3 is TGTGCCATCAATCGGCGGGGGTTCTCCTACGAGCAGTACTTC.

The chain couples TRBV9 to TRBJ2-3; TRBD1 agrees at 7 bases. The CDR3 extends over 15 amino acids. CDR1 is SGDLS and CDR2 is YYNGEE in the germline V gene. Trimming took 4 bases from V and 0 from J; bases not matched to a gene: 5. The CDR3 bases are TGTGCCAGCAGCTCCGGGACAGCCAGCACAGATACGCAGTATTTT. Translation: CASSSGTASTDTQYF.

This chain joins TRBV3-1 and TRBJ2-1, with D unresolved. V lost 6 bases, J lost 7 bases, and 10 bases lay in between. This CDR3 spans 12 amino acids. The V gene's germline CDR1 is LGHDT and CDR2 YNNKEL (reference sequence). CDR3: CASRSPSNEQFF. The CDR3 DNA follows: TGTGCCAGCAGAAGCCCTTCGAATGAGCAGTTCTTC.

The V and J genes are TRBV27 and TRBJ1-2, with a possible D match to TRBD1 (6 bases). Germline lookup yields CDR1 MNHEY and CDR2 SMNVEV (reference sequence). Trimming removed 4 bases from V and 0 bases from J, with 21 bases in between. The CDR3 has 18 residues. In nucleotides, the CDR3 is TGTGCCAGCAGTTCTATCCGGGGGGGGGCGGAAACTAACTATGGCTACACCTTC. Amino acid sequence: CASSSIRGGAETNYGYTF.

Only a few counts were recorded for this clonotype. The genes are TRBV5-6 and TRBJ2-3, with unresolved D. CDR1 and CDR2 from the germline V gene are SGHDT and YYEEEE. V dropped 1 base and J dropped 6 bases, with 15 bases sitting between them. This CDR3 contains 15 residues. CDR3 in DNA: TGTGCCAGCAGCTTGAGTATAGAACTCTGGGATACGCAGTATTTT. This codes for CASSLSIELWDTQYF.

This clonotype was detected many times. The chain links TRBV6-1 to TRBJ1-5; 12 nucleotides line up with TRBD1. Losses at the gene ends were 5 bases for V and 5 bases for J; bases not matched to a gene: 10. Germline V gene sequence: CDR1 MNHNS, CDR2 SASEGT. The CDR3 spans 17 residues. The CDR3 DNA is TGTGCCAGCAGTCCCCCCGCGGGACAGGGGGCCTATCAGCCCCAGCATTTT. It is translated as CASSPPAGQGAYQPQHF.

The sample holds many counts of this clonotype. The chain links TRBV2 to TRBJ2-1; 8 bases match TRBD1. The CDR3 sequence is 17 residues long. Germline V gene data show CDR1 as SNHLY and CDR2 as FYNNEI. Unmatched junction bases numbered 17, after V lost 6 bases and J lost 7 bases. The CDR3 DNA follows: TGTGCCAGCAGAGGGATTAGGACAGGGTACCAAGGGAATGAGCAGTTCTTC. Encoded protein: CASRGIRTGYQGNEQFF.

The sample holds a few counts of this clonotype. The V call is TRBV7-8, the J call TRBJ1-4, with TRBD1 as a possible D gene (6 bases). CDR3 length: 15 residues. In germline, CDR1 is SGHVS, CDR2 FQNEAQ. The V end was cut by 1 base, the J end by 7 bases, with 13 bases between. This chain's CDR3 is CASSLGRTESEKLFF. CDR3 nucleotide sequence: TGTGCCAGCAGCTTAGGCCGGACAGAGAGTGAAAAACTGTTTTTT.

CDR3 in DNA: TGTGCCAGCAGCTTAGGGTACATGGGCCTTTACGAGCAGTACTTC. Its translation: CASSLGYMGLYEQYF. This chain joins TRBV7-2 and TRBJ2-7, with D hard to call. Between the trimmed V and J ends, which lost 1 base and 4 bases, there was a span of 14 bases. The germline V gene has CDR1 SGHTA and CDR2 FQGNSA. This CDR3 region has 15 residues.

The rearrangement links TRBV12-3 or TRBV12-4 to TRBJ1-2; 8 positions agree with TRBD1. Trimming at V came to 7 bases and at J to 5 bases, leaving 12 bases not matched to a gene. This CDR3 has 15 amino acids. The CDR3 bases are TGTGCCAGCACCCCCAACGGACAGGGAAGGTATGGCTACACCTTC. Translated, it gives CASTPNGQGRYGYTF.

This clonotype was counted ten times or more. CDR3 in amino acids: CASSLWYPGETQYF. Written as DNA, the CDR3 is TGTGCCAGCAGCTTGTGGTACCCTGGGGAGACCCAGTACTTC. This chain uses TRBV11-3 with TRBJ2-5; D unclear. With 3 bases removed from V and 5 bases from J, the gap between germline ends came to 13 bases. Germline values: CDR1 SGHNT, CDR2 YENEEA. The CDR3 consists of 14 residues.

This clonotype showed up many times. The chain is built from TRBV28 and TRBJ2-7; unclear D gene. The V end lost 1 base, the J end lost 7 bases, and 5 bases lay between the germline ends. Germline assignment: CDR1 MDHEN and CDR2 SYDVKM. This CDR3 is built from 11 residues. The CDR3 nucleotides are TGTGCCAGCAGTTTATCTTGGGAGCAGTACTTC. Residues: CASSLSWEQYF. The variable domain in full, completed from reference TRBV28 and TRBJ2-7, reads DVKVTQSSRYLVKRTGEKVFLECVQDMDHENMFWYRQDPGLGLRLIYFSYDVKMKEKGDIPEGYSVSREKKERFSLILESASTNQTSMYLCASSLSWEQYFGPGTRLTVT.

This clonotype was recorded many times. This chain uses TRBV18 with TRBJ2-5; TRBD2 matches 12 bases. V lost 6 bases, J lost 0 bases, and 5 bases stayed unmatched. Per the germline V gene, CDR1 is KGHSH and CDR2 is LQKENI. The CDR3 has 16 residues. Here the CDR3 reads CASSLTSGSYQETQYF. DNA for the CDR3: TGTGCCAGCTCGCTGACTAGCGGGAGTTACCAAGAGACCCAGTACTTC.

The CDR3 protein is CASSQYENTGELFF. CDR3 bases: TGCGCCAGCAGCCAATATGAGAACACCGGGGAGCTGTTTTTT. The V call is TRBV4-1, the J call TRBJ2-2; D gene ambiguous. Between the trimmed V and J ends, which lost 2 bases and 1 base, there was a span of 5 bases. The CDR3 totals 14 residues. Germline V CDR1 and CDR2: MGHRA, YSYEKL.

Only a few counts were recorded for this clonotype. This chain links TRBV2 with TRBJ1-6; tentative D call: TRBD1 (5 bases). The length of the CDR3 is 17 residues. V was cut by 8 bases and J by 5 bases, with 22 bases left in between. Germline assignment: CDR1 SNHLY and CDR2 FYNNEI. CDR3 nucleotide sequence: TGTGCCAGCGTCCACGGGGGATGGAAACCCAATAATTCACCCCTCCACTTT. Amino acids: CASVHGGWKPNNSPLHF.

This clonotype was seen a handful of times. The CDR3 sequence: CASSLFGGRAGELFF. DNA of the CDR3: TGTGCCAGCAGCTTATTCGGGGGTAGGGCCGGGGAGCTGTTTTTT. The chain carries TRBV5-5 and TRBJ2-2; weak D call: TRBD2 (6 bases). Trimming removed 2 bases at V and 6 bases at J, with 14 bases between. This CDR3 region has 15 residues. The V gene's germline CDR1 is SGHKS and CDR2 YYEKEE (reference sequence).